The sequence of this T cell receptor (beta chain) was determined in a study of cytotoxic CD8 clonotypes in ibrutinib-treated CLL. Germline lookup yields CDR1 SGHRS and CDR2 YFSETQ. Trimming removed 2 bases from V and 9 bases from J, with 9 bases in between. The CDR3 spans 12 residues. TCRdb's table, derived via immunoSEQ multiplex PCR, lists solely in-frame clones and lacks some. The repertoire holds under 45,000 clones, with about 65% as singletons. The gene calls are TRBV5-1 and TRBJ2-1, with no clear D. Source: PBMCs, taken at disease progression, from a patient treated with ibrutinib. The TCR comes from a human donor with chronic lymphocytic leukemia. CDR3 in DNA: TGCGCCAGCAGCTTTGAGAGTTTTGAGCAGTTCTTC. Its translation is CASSFESFEQFF.